A single T cell receptor beta chain is shown here with its context. As yet, its antigen is unknown. The data are from a study of blood T cells in healthy people across ages. Broader study findings: Naive T cell percentage showed a strong correlation with TCR beta diversity. Naive and antigen-experienced cells could not be conclusively compared, given unsorted PBMCs. The long-lived group displayed more naive CD4+ cells, plus higher diversity, than the aged donors did.

Sample-barcoded 5' priming and a J-beta primer mix drove a second PCR of 7 to 11 cycles. Tagging of each cDNA molecule was performed by a template-switch adaptor with 12 random nucleotides. MiXCR was run by TCRdb on the 5' RACE reads, yielding one entry per CDR3 protein. The sample shows about 1 million distinct CDR3 sequences, more than 35% of them seen only once. This sequence was found in an older woman in good health. The specimen was blood.

CDR3 nucleotide sequence: TGTGCCAGCACCCCGGGACAGGGGTCCGAGCAGTACTTC. Protein sequence: CASTPGQGSEQYF. This chain links TRBV6-5 with TRBJ2-4, with 10 bases fitting TRBD1. The better agreement between TRBJ2-7 and the DNA end casts doubt on the J call. There are 13 residues in the CDR3. Germline-derived CDR1 and CDR2 are MNHEY and SVGAGI.